What follows are 24 T cell receptor beta chains derived from one specimen sequenced in a study of T cell responses to AZD1222 COVID-19 vaccine. Method: immunoSEQ multiplex PCR; TCRdb's copy keeps in-frame clones and lacks some. This table has some 150,000 clones, 85% to 95% appearing once. Sample: peripheral blood, taken on day 0 of AZD1222 vaccination. The receptors derive from an adult in good health.

CDR3 bases: TGTGCCAGCAAAGGGGGGGGCTCGAGCAATCAGCCCCAGCATTTT. Its translation is CASKGGGSSNQPQHF. The chain links TRBV2 to TRBJ1-5; perhaps TRBD1 as D (6 bases). Trimming stripped 7 bases from V and 1 base from J, with 14 bases between. Germline CDR1 is SNHLY and CDR2 is FYNNEI. The CDR3 runs 15 residues.

The chain couples TRBV3-1 (or the pseudogene TRBV3-2) to TRBJ1-4, with TRBD1 identical over 7 bases. This CDR3 has 17 amino acids. J gave up 4 bases and V 0 bases, and 8 bases lay outside the gene matches. CDR1 and CDR2 (germline): LGHDT, YNNKEL (reference sequence). The CDR3 DNA sequence: TGTGCCAGCAGCCAAGAATGGAAGGACAGGTTTAATGAAAAACTGTTTTTT. Protein: CASSQEWKDRFNEKLFF.

The chain couples TRBV7-8 to TRBJ2-7; the D gene could be TRBD1 or TRBD2 (6 bases each). This CDR3 contains 12 residues. The germline V and J ends were trimmed by 5 bases and 11 bases, with 16 bases remaining between them. The germline V gene encodes CDR1 SGHVS and CDR2 FQNEAQ. The CDR3 protein is CASSLLSGDKYF. The CDR3 coding sequence is TGTGCCAGCAGCCTCCTTTCGGGGGACAAGTACTTC.

This rearrangement joins TRBV18 to TRBJ1-6; no definite D call. The CDR3 length is 18 residues. V lost 3 bases and J lost 7, with 22 bases in between. Looked up from germline, CDR1 is KGHSH and CDR2 is LQKENI. Here the CDR3 DNA reads TGTGCCAGCTCACCCGATTTGAATACACCGGTCGAGAATTCACCCCTCCACTTT. It yields the protein CASSPDLNTPVENSPLHF.

The V gene is TRBV10-3, the J gene TRBJ1-2, with D uncertain. V was shortened by 2 bases and J by 6 bases, with 4 bases between the two germline ends. In germline, CDR1 is ENHRY, CDR2 SYGVKD. The CDR3 length is 11 residues. The CDR3 DNA reads as TGTGCCATCAGTGAGAAGGATGGCTACACCTTC. Encoded protein: CAISEKDGYTF.

The V call is TRBV19, the J call TRBJ2-2; a weak D match, TRBD2 (6 bases). V was cut by 3 bases and J by 7 bases, with 6 bases left in between. The CDR3 contains 12 residues. Germline V lookup: CDR1 LNHDA, CDR2 SQIVND (reference sequence). CDR3 sequence: CASSIGGGELFF. CDR3 DNA sequence: TGTGCCAGTAGTATCGGGGGCGGGGAGCTGTTTTTT.

This chain links TRBV7-9 with TRBJ1-2; D is uncertain. CDR1 is SEHNR and CDR2 is FQNEAQ in the germline V gene (reference sequence). The CDR3 consists of 15 residues. The germline V and J ends were trimmed by 6 bases and 8 bases, with 22 bases remaining between them. The CDR3 sequence: CASRNNSGKLGGYTF. As DNA, the CDR3 is TGTGCCAGCAGAAATAATTCCGGCAAACTCGGGGGCTACACCTTC. Full variable domain (outside the CDR3, taken from reference TRBV7-9 and TRBJ1-2): DTGVSQNPRHKITKRGQNVTFRCDPISEHNRLYWYRQTLGQGPEFLTYFQNEAQLEKSRLLSDRFSAERPKGSFSTLEIQRTEQGDSAMYLCASRNNSGKLGGYTFGSGTRLTVV.

This chain connects TRBV11-2 to TRBJ1-1, with 7 bases identical to TRBD1. CDR3 length: 13 amino acids. The germline gives CDR1 SGHAT, CDR2 FQNNGV. The V and J ends lost 2 bases and 8 bases, in that order; junction bases with no gene match: 5. CDR3 in DNA: TGTGCCAGCAGCTTACGCAGGGACAGCGAAGCTTTCTTT. This encodes CASSLRRDSEAFF.

The J gene is TRBJ1-1, the V gene TRBV7-9; no clear D. V was trimmed by 4 bases and J by 8 bases, leaving 11 bases between them. The germline V gene has CDR1 SEHNR and CDR2 FQNEAQ (reference sequence). CDR3 length equals 12 residues. CDR3 nucleotides: TGTGCCAGCAGCTACCCGGGTCTAGAAGCTTTCTTT. It translates to CASSYPGLEAFF.

V gene TRBV18 combines with J gene TRBJ2-5; unclear D gene. Germline values: CDR1 KGHSH, CDR2 LQKENI. This CDR3 contains 14 residues. The ends were cut back, 3 bases at V and 2 bases at J, with 10 bases in the middle. The CDR3 region has the DNA TGTGCCAGCTCACCCCAGGCTTCTCAAGAGACCCAGTACTTC. It specifies CASSPQASQETQYF.

The J gene is TRBJ2-7, the V gene TRBV6-1; D not resolved. Germline V gene sequence: CDR1 MNHNS, CDR2 SASEGT. This CDR3 is built from 14 residues. V was pared by 2 bases and J by 2 bases, with 10 bases between. The CDR3 is CASSEMGTTYEQYF. DNA of the CDR3: TGTGCCAGCAGTGAAATGGGCACCACCTACGAGCAGTACTTC.

The rearrangement joins TRBV10-3 to TRBJ1-1; D is uncertain. Between the trimmed V and J ends, which lost 7 bases and 4 bases, there was a span of 16 bases. Germline V gene lookup returns CDR1 ENHRY and CDR2 SYGVKD. This CDR3 is built from 14 residues. The CDR3 coding sequence is TGTGCCATCACCCCGGAGGGTTTTGGCACTGAAGCTTTCTTT. Residues: CAITPEGFGTEAFF.

This clone occurred a few times. The chain is built from TRBV6-5 and TRBJ1-6; 8 bases line up with TRBD1. The germline CDR1 and CDR2 sequences are MNHEY and SVGAGI. This CDR3 contains 14 residues. Germline trimming cut 2 bases from V and 8 bases from J; bases unmatched to any gene: 2. In nucleotides, the CDR3 is TGTGCCAGCAGTTACGACAGGGGATATTCACCCCTCCACTTT. This sequence encodes CASSYDRGYSPLHF.

The table lists this clone with a count of one. J is TRBJ1-3 and V is TRBV2, with 8 bases lining up with TRBD1. Trimming cost V 6 bases and J 2 bases; bases outside gene matches: 6. The germline V gene has CDR1 SNHLY and CDR2 FYNNEI. CDR3 size: 15 residues. CDR3 protein: CASSQVQGAGNTIYF. In nucleotides, the CDR3 is TGTGCCAGCAGCCAAGTACAGGGGGCTGGAAACACCATATATTTT.

The rearrangement joins TRBV18 to TRBJ1-2; 9 bases agree with TRBD1. Trimming cost V 5 bases and J 5 bases; bases outside gene matches: 9. The length of the CDR3 is 15 residues. Germline CDR1 reads KGHSH; CDR2 reads LQKENI. In DNA, the CDR3 is TGTGCCAGCTCAAAGTCGACAGGGGGAGAGTATGGCTACACCTTC. Its translation is CASSKSTGGEYGYTF.

This rearrangement joins TRBV5-1 to TRBJ2-1; D unresolved. CDR1 and CDR2 from the germline V gene are SGHRS and YFSETQ. The V gene lost 0 bases and the J gene lost 8 bases, with 15 bases spanning the gap. The CDR3 consists of 15 residues. The CDR3 region is CASSLVTSIRDEQFF. In DNA, the CDR3 is TGCGCCAGCAGCTTGGTGACCTCAATTAGGGATGAGCAGTTCTTC. Full variable domain (rest looked up from reference TRBV5-1 and TRBJ2-1): KAGVTQTPRYLIKTRGQQVTLSCSPISGHRSVSWYQQTPGQGLQFLFEYFSETQRNKGNFPGRFSGRQFSNSRSEMNVSTLELGDSALYLCASSLVTSIRDEQFFGPGTRLTVL.

This chain joins TRBV18 and TRBJ2-2; weak D call: TRBD1 (6 bases). V gave up 1 base and J gave up 3 bases, with 15 bases separating them. CDR3 length: 17 amino acids. The germline V gene has CDR1 KGHSH and CDR2 LQKENI. The CDR3 is CASSPQSAGAYTGELFF. The CDR3 DNA sequence: TGTGCCAGCTCACCACAGTCGGCAGGGGCTTACACCGGGGAGCTGTTTTTT.

The chain joins TRBV3-1 (or the pseudogene TRBV3-2) to TRBJ1-5, with D uncertain. This CDR3 contains 14 residues. The V end lost 1 base, the J end lost 8 bases, and 12 bases lay between the germline ends. Germline V gene data show CDR1 as LGHDT and CDR2 as YNNKEL (reference sequence). CDR3 in DNA: TGTGCCAGCAGCCAAGTCCCTGAAGTTGAGCCCCAGCATTTT. This gives the protein CASSQVPEVEPQHF.

This rearrangement joins TRBV4-1 to TRBJ2-1; 16 nucleotides align to TRBD2. The CDR3 is 17 residues long. Germline V gives CDR1 MGHRA, CDR2 YSYEKL. The trim removed 5 bases at V and 6 bases at J, leaving 7 bases unmatched. The CDR3 coding sequence is TGCGCCAGCAGCGAAGGGACTAGCGGGGGGGCCCTCAATGAGCAGTTCTTC. Translated, it gives CASSEGTSGGALNEQFF.

The chain carries TRBV7-8 and TRBJ2-2; no clear D. CDR1 SGHVS and CDR2 FQNEAQ come from the germline V gene. V was trimmed by 1 base and J by 6 bases, leaving 9 bases between them. There are 14 residues in the CDR3. This chain's CDR3 is CASSLVRWAGELFF. In nucleotides, the CDR3 is TGTGCCAGCAGCTTAGTTCGTTGGGCCGGGGAGCTGTTTTTT.

The chain combines TRBV2 with TRBJ2-3, with 7 nucleotides matching TRBD2. Germline V gene lookup returns CDR1 SNHLY and CDR2 FYNNEI. After removal of 8 bases from V and 3 bases from J, the junction contained 2 bases not matched to a gene. CDR3 length equals 12 residues. The CDR3 sequence: CASLLATDTQYF. In DNA form, the CDR3 reads TGTGCCAGCCTACTAGCGACAGATACGCAGTATTTT.

This chain joins TRBV10-1 and TRBJ2-2, with 8 positions matching TRBD2. The J segment lost 2 bases and the V segment lost 2 bases, leaving 7 bases of the junction unmatched. Germline CDR1 is WNHNN and CDR2 is SYGVQD (reference sequence). The CDR3 sequence is 17 residues long. CDR3 DNA: TGCGCCAGCAGTGAGCCGGAGGCGGGGGGTAACACCGGGGAGCTGTTTTTT. Its translation is CASSEPEAGGNTGELFF.

The chain couples TRBV7-6 to TRBJ1-5, with D unresolved. V lost 2 bases to trimming and J lost 4 bases, with 6 bases between them. Germline lookup yields CDR1 SGHVS and CDR2 FNYEAQ. This CDR3 is built from 13 residues. The CDR3 nucleotides are TGTGCCAGCAGCTTATGGGTTAATCAGCCCCAGCATTTT. It translates to CASSLWVNQPQHF.

The chain links TRBV20-1 to TRBJ2-1; 7 nucleotides match TRBD1. V lost 4 bases to trimming and J lost 6 bases; unmatched junction nucleotides: 15. Per the germline V gene, CDR1 is DFQATT and CDR2 is SNEGSKA (reference sequence). The CDR3 is 16 amino acids. CDR3 in amino acids: CSAIEPDRRLFNEQFF. Written as DNA, the CDR3 is TGCAGTGCTATTGAGCCGGACAGGCGGCTTTTCAATGAGCAGTTCTTC.